One sample yielded the 3 T cell receptor beta chains listed below, sequenced in a study of T cell repertoires in cytomegalovirus infection. Via MiXCR, TCRdb re-called the reads, giving one row per CDR3 protein. Of approximately 910,000 distinct CDR3 sequences listed, around 29% were seen once; the top ten hold 11% to 15%. These receptors lack a known antigen. This specimen was cultured CD8+ T cells from PBMCs, taken from culture after CMV antigen stimulation. These receptor sequences come from a human donor in good health (CMV status not recorded). Some clones in this sample may be carry-over from other donors' samples.

This chain joins TRBV29-1 and TRBJ2-6; D remains unclear. The CDR3 consists of 14 residues. The V and J ends lost 4 bases and 0 bases respectively, with 7 bases between them. Germline V gene lookup returns CDR1 SQVTM and CDR2 ANQGSEA. The CDR3 loop is CSVASVSGANVLTF. The CDR3 bases are TGCAGCGTTGCTTCGGTCTCTGGGGCCAACGTCCTGACTTTC.

Concerning this clonotype: At one end, the junction sequence differs from germline, possibly due to a read error. The rearrangement links TRBV12-3 or TRBV12-4 to TRBJ1-5; TRBD1 might be the D (5 bases). The CDR3 length is 14 residues. The chain's CDR3 is CASRTTGMGQPQHF. The DNA of the CDR3 is TGTGCTAGCAGGACAACAGGAATGGGACAGCCCCAGCATTTT.

This clonotype was counted at least ten times. The chain employs TRBV7-8 and TRBJ2-7, with D possibly TRBD1 on 6 matching bases. The CDR3 runs 15 residues. Per germline, CDR1 SGHVS and CDR2 FQNEAQ. V dropped 2 bases and J dropped 0 bases, with 11 bases sitting between them. CDR3 amino acids: CASSLSGQSSYEQYV. In DNA form, the CDR3 reads TGTGCCAGCAGCTTATCTGGACAGAGCTCCTACGAGCAGTACGTC.